The sequence of this T cell receptor (beta chain) was determined in a study of PD-1 blockade in mismatch repair-deficient tumors. Three pembrolizumab responders had their TCRs sequenced. Sequencing was performed with immunoSEQ multiplex PCR; in TCRdb, only in-frame clones are kept and a portion is missing. The repertoire has 60,000 to 65,000 clones, about 91% of them found once; the top ten carry approximately 15%. This CDR3 contains 12 residues. J was trimmed by 6 bases and V by 3 bases; bases with no gene match: 3. The germline V gene has CDR1 GTSNPN and CDR2 SVGIG (reference sequence). This chain connects TRBV30 to TRBJ2-3; 7 bases are shared with TRBD1. This receptor was identified in an adult with mismatch repair-deficient cancer. The sequencing here drew on peripheral blood, taken 52 weeks after starting pembrolizumab. The CDR3 spells CAWRTGSDTQYF. CDR3 sequence (DNA): TGTGCCTGGAGGACAGGGTCGGATACGCAGTATTTT.